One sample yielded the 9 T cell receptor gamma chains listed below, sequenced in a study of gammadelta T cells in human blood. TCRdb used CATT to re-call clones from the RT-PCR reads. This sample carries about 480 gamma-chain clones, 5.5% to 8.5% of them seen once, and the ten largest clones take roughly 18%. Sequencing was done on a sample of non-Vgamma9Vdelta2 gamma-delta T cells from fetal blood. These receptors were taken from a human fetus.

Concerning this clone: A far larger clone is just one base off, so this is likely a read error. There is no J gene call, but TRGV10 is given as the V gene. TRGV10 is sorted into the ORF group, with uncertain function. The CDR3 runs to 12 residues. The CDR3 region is CAAWDCYYKKLF. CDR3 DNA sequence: TGTGCTGCGTGGGATTGTTATTATAAGAAACTCTTC.

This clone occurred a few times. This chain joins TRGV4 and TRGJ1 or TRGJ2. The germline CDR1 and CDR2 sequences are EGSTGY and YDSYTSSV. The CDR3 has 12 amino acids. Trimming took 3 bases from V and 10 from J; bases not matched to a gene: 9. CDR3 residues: CATWDPPLKKLF. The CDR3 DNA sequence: TGTGCCACCTGGGATCCGCCATTGAAGAAACTCTTT.

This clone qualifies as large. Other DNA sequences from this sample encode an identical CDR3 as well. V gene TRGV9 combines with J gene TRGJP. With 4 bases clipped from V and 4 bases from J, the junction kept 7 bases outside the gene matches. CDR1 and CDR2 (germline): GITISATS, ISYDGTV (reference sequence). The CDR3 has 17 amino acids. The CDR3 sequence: CALWDYDQELGKKIKVF. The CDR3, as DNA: TGTGCCTTGTGGGACTATGATCAAGAGTTGGGCAAAAAAATCAAGGTATTT.

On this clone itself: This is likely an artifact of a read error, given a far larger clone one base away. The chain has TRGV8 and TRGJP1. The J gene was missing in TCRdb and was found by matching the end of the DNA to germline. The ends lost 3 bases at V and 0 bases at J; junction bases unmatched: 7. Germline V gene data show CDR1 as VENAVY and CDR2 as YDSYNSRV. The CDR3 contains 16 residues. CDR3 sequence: CATWDSLHTTGWFKIF. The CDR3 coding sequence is TGTGCCACCTGGGATTCTCTTCATACCACTGGTTGGTTCAAGATATTT.

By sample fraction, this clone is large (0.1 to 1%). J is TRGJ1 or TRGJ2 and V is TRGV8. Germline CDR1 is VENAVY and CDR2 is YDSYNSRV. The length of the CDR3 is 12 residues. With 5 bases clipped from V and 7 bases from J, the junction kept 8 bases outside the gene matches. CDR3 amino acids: CATWATGYKKLF. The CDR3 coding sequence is TGTGCCACCTGGGCCACGGGCTATAAGAAACTCTTT.

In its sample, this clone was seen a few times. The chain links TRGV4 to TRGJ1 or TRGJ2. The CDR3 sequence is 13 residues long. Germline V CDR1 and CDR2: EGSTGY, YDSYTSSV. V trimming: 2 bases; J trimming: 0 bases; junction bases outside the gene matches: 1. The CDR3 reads CATWDANYYKKLF. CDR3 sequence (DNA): TGTGCCACCTGGGATGCGAATTATTATAAGAAACTCTTT.

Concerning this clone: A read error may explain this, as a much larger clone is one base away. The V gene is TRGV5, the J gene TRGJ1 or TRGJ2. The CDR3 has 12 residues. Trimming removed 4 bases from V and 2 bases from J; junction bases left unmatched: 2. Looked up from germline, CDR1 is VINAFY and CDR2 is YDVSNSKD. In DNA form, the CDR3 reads TGTGCCACCTGGGATCATTATTATAAGAAACTCTTT. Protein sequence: CATWDHYYKKLF.

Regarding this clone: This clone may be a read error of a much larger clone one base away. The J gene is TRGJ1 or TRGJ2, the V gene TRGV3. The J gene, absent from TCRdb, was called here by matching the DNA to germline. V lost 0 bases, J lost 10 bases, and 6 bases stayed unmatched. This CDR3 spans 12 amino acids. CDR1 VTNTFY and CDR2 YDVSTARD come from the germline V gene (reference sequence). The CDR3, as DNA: TGTGCCACCTGGGACAGGCGGTACAAGAAACTCTTT. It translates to CATWDRRYKKLF.

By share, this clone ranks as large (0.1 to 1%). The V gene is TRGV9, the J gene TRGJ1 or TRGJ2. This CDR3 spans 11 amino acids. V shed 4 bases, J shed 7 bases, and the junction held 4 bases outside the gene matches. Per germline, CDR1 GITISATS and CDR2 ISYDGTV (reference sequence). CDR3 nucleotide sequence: TGTGCCTTGTGGGACGGCTATAAGAAACTCTTT. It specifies CALWDGYKKLF.